One sample yielded the 4 T cell receptor beta chains listed below, sequenced in a study of CD8 T cells in Susac syndrome. An amount of RNA that ranged from 0.5 to 1 ug was reverse transcribed with random hexamers. TCRdb called the immunoSEQ multiplex PCR reads again in MiXCR, with one record for every CDR3 protein. The sample has over 95,000 distinct CDR3 sequences, approximately 91% seen once. The specimen sequenced was CD4+ T cells from PBMCs. The origin of the receptors is a human donor in good health.

The chain couples TRBV7-9 to TRBJ2-1; D perhaps matches TRBD2 (6 bases). Germline V gene sequence: CDR1 SEHNR, CDR2 FQNEAQ (reference sequence). Trimming took 5 bases from V and 1 from J, leaving 12 bases between them. CDR3 length equals 15 residues. The CDR3: CASSPTSLSYNEQFF. In DNA, the CDR3 is TGTGCCAGCAGCCCCACTAGCTTATCCTACAATGAGCAGTTCTTC.

The chain employs TRBV14 and TRBJ2-7; TRBD1 agrees at 8 bases. The CDR3 spans 14 residues. Germline values: CDR1 SGHDN, CDR2 FVKESK. V shed 5 bases, J shed 3 bases, and the junction held 6 bases outside the gene matches. CDR3 DNA: TGTGCCAGCAGCTTACGACAGGGGAGCTACGAGCAGTACTTC. Protein sequence: CASSLRQGSYEQYF.

The J gene is TRBJ1-2, the V gene TRBV20-1, with TRBD1 matching over 8 bases. The length of the CDR3 is 13 residues. Germline trimming cut 5 bases from V and 6 bases from J; bases unmatched to any gene: 8. CDR1 and CDR2 from the germline V gene are DFQATT and SNEGSKA (reference sequence). CDR3 nucleotide sequence: TGCAGTGCTCCTGCGGGGACAGGCGATGGCTACACCTTC. Amino acid sequence: CSAPAGTGDGYTF.

The gene calls are TRBV29-1 and TRBJ2-1; D may be TRBD1 (5 bases). Germline CDR1 and CDR2: SQVTM and ANQGSEA. There are 14 residues in the CDR3. Trimming cost V 7 bases and J 0 bases, with 13 bases left between them. This chain's CDR3 is CSAPRQSSYNEQFF. CDR3 bases: TGCAGCGCCCCTCGACAGAGCTCCTACAATGAGCAGTTCTTC.